The next 8 T cell receptor beta chains were all read from a single sample in a study of T cells after posttransplantation cyclophosphamide. Control samples came 1 year after myeloablative marrow transplants with methotrexate plus calcineurin inhibitor. Profiling relied on immunoSEQ multiplex PCR, and the TCRdb table lists in-frame clones only, not all of them. This table has roughly 15,000 clones, roughly 80% appearing once. Sequencing used PBMCs, obtained 441 days after allogeneic stem cell transplant with calcineurin inhibitor and methotrexate. These receptors all stem from a young adult male patient who received an allogeneic stem cell transplant from an unrelated donor, was CMV-positive, and had acute and chronic GVHD. These T cells may partly come from the graft donor.

The chain is built from TRBV5-1 and TRBJ1-2; TRBD1 aligns across 7 bases. CDR3 length: 13 residues. V dropped 0 bases and J dropped 7; count of bases not matched to a gene: 3. From germline, CDR1 is SGHRS and CDR2 YFSETQ. CDR3 loop: CASSLAQGGGYTF. The CDR3 DNA sequence: TGCGCCAGCAGCTTGGCGCAGGGGGGTGGCTACACCTTC.

The J gene is TRBJ1-1, the V gene TRBV7-9; 7 bases are a match to TRBD1. The J segment lost 1 base and the V segment lost 4 bases, leaving 3 bases of the junction unmatched. The CDR3 is made up of 14 amino acids. From germline, CDR1 is SEHNR and CDR2 FQNEAQ (reference sequence). The CDR3 nucleotides read TGTGCCAGCAGCTCACCAGGGGGGAACACTGAAGCTTTCTTT. This translates into CASSSPGGNTEAFF. Full variable domain (rest looked up from reference TRBV7-9 and TRBJ1-1): DTGVSQNPRHKITKRGQNVTFRCDPISEHNRLYWYRQTLGQGPEFLTYFQNEAQLEKSRLLSDRFSAERPKGSFSTLEIQRTEQGDSAMYLCASSSPGGNTEAFFGQGTRLTVV.

The rearrangement uses TRBV6-6 and TRBJ2-7, with D unclear. This CDR3 comprises 14 residues. The V gene lost 0 bases and the J gene lost 0 bases, with 6 bases spanning the gap. Germline CDR1 reads MNHNY; CDR2 reads SVGAGI (reference sequence). Here the CDR3 DNA reads TGTGCCAGCAGTTACTCGGGCAGCTCCTACGAGCAGTACTTC. Its translation is CASSYSGSSYEQYF.

This clone was detected a few times. The chain recombines TRBV7-2 with TRBJ2-3; maybe TRBD1 (5 bases). The CDR3 is made up of 14 amino acids. V lost 0 bases and J lost 1, with 5 bases in between. From germline, CDR1 is SGHTA and CDR2 FQGNSA. CDR3 DNA sequence: TGTGCCAGCAGCTTAGCCAGGGGCACAGATACGCAGTATTTT. Its protein product is CASSLARGTDTQYF. Together with reference TRBV7-2 and TRBJ2-3, the CDR3 gives the full variable domain: GAGVSQSPSNKVTEKGKDVELRCDPISGHTALYWYRQSLGQGLEFLIYFQGNSAPDKSGLPSDRFSAERTGGSVSTLTIQRTQQEDSAVYLCASSLARGTDTQYFGPGTRLTVL.

The V call is TRBV4-2, the J call TRBJ2-1, with TRBD2 matching over 10 bases. The V and J ends lost 0 bases and 6 bases, in that order; junction bases with no gene match: 5. The CDR3 is 16 amino acids. Germline assignment: CDR1 LGHNA and CDR2 YNFKEQ. CDR3 DNA sequence: TGTGCCAGCAGCCAAGAAGGCAGCGGGGGGGCCAATGAGCAGTTCTTC. Protein sequence: CASSQEGSGGANEQFF.

The V and J genes are TRBV6-1 and TRBJ1-1; a possible D gene is TRBD1 (5 bases). The CDR3 length is 12 residues. Trimming removed 6 bases at V and 5 bases at J, with 10 bases between. Per the germline V gene, CDR1 is MNHNS and CDR2 is SASEGT. The CDR3: CASSRGGTEAFF. CDR3 DNA sequence: TGTGCCAGCAGCCGTGGGGGGACTGAAGCTTTCTTT.

V usage is TRBV9 and J usage is TRBJ2-1; unclear D gene. The CDR3 sequence is 15 residues long. Trimming took 2 bases from V and 2 from J, leaving 11 bases between them. CDR1 and CDR2 (germline): SGDLS, YYNGEE. This CDR3 is CASSVSLNAYNEQFF. The CDR3 bases are TGTGCCAGCAGCGTTAGCCTAAACGCCTACAATGAGCAGTTCTTC.

This clone was picked up one time. V usage is TRBV7-2 and J usage is TRBJ2-1; D ambiguous. There are 14 residues in the CDR3. Germline V lookup: CDR1 SGHTA, CDR2 FQGNSA. The V and J ends lost 0 bases and 2 bases respectively, with 5 bases between them. CDR3 in DNA: TGTGCCAGCAGCTTAGCGGCTCCCTACAATGAGCAGTTCTTC. Encoded protein: CASSLAAPYNEQFF.